This T cell receptor beta chain was identified during a study of blood T cell repertoires in COVID-19. Study-level background: Sources were T cells, B-cell-depleted T cells, or PBMCs; the material itself was cDNA or gDNA.

A few counts support this clone. Between the trimmed V and J ends, which lost 3 bases and 4 bases, there was a span of 12 bases. The CDR3 is 13 amino acids. Germline CDR1 is DFQATT and CDR2 is SNEGSKA (reference sequence). TCRdb keeps only in-frame clones here, not all; method: immunoSEQ multiplex PCR. The table records about 280,000 clones, around 90% of them present only once. The rearrangement uses TRBV20-1 and TRBJ1-2, with D maybe TRBD1 (6 bases). Source material: peripheral blood. This clonotype was obtained from a woman aged 45-65 years who had recovered from COVID-19. For the CDR3, the DNA is TGCAGTGCTAGTCGGGGGGGCAGCTATGGCTACACCTTC. Its translation is CSASRGGSYGYTF.